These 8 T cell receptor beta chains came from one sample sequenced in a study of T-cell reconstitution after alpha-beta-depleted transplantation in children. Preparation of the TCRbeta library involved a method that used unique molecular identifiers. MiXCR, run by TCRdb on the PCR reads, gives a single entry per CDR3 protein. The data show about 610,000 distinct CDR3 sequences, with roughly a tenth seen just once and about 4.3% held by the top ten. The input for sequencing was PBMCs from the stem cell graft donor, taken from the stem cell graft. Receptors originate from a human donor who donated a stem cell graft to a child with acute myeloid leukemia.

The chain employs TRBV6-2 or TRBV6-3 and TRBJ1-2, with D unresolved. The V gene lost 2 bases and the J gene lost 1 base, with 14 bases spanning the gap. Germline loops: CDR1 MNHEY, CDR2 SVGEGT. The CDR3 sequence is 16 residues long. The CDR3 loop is CASSYGYTELNYGYTF. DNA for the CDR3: TGTGCCAGCAGTTACGGGTACACCGAGCTTAACTATGGCTACACCTTC.

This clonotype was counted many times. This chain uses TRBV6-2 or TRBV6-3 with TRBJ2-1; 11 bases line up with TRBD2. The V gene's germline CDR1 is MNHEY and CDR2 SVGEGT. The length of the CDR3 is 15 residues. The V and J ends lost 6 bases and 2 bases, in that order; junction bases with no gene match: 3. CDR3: CASRRLAGPYNEQFF. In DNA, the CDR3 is TGTGCCAGCAGACGACTAGCGGGACCCTACAATGAGCAGTTCTTC.

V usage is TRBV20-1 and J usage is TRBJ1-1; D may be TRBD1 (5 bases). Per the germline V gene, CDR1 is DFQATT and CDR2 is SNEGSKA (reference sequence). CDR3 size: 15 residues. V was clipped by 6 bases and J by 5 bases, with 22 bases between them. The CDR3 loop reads CSAEPGRGRKTEAFF. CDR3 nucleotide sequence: TGCAGTGCAGAACCGGGGCGGGGAAGGAAAACTGAAGCTTTCTTT.

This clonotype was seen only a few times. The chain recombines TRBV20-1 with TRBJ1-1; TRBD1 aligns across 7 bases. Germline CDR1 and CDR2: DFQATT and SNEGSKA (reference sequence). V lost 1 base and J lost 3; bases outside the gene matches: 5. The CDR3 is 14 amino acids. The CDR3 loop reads CSARVGTEYTEAFF. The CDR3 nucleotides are TGCAGTGCTAGAGTAGGGACAGAGTACACTGAAGCTTTCTTT.

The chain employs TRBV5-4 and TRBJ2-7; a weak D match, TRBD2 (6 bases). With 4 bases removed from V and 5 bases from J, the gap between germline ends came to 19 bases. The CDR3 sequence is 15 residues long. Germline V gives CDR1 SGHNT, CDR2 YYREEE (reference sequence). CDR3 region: CASSPGGNIPNEQYF. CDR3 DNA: TGTGCCAGCAGCCCTGGGGGGAACATCCCTAACGAGCAGTACTTC.

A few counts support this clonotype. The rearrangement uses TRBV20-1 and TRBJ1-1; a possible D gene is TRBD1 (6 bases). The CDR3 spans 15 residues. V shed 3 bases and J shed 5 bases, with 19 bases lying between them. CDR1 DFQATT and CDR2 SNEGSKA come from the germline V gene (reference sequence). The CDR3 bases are TGCAGTGCTAGGCCTGCCTTGGGGGCTCGTACTGAAGCTTTCTTT. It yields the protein CSARPALGARTEAFF.

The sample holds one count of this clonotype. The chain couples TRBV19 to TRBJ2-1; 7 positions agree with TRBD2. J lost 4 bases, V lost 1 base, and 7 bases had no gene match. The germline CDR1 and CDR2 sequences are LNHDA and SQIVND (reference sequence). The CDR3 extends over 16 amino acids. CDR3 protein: CASSIAQGGGYNEQFF. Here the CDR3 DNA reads TGTGCCAGTAGTATAGCCCAAGGCGGGGGTTACAATGAGCAGTTCTTC.

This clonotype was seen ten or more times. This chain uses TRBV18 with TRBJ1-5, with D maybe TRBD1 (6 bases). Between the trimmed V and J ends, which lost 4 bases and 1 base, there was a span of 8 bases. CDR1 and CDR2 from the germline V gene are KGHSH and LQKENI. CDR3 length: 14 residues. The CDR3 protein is CASSQGESNQPQHF. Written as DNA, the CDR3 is TGTGCCAGCTCACAGGGGGAGAGCAATCAGCCCCAGCATTTT.